Listed below are T cell receptor beta chains from one sample, sequenced in a study of blood T cell repertoires in COVID-19. Repertoires were generated with immunoSEQ multiplex PCR, while TCRdb's copy carries only in-frame clones and drops some. The sample contains about 59,000 clones, more than 60% of which appear only once. The source material was peripheral blood. The receptors were gathered from a woman aged 65 to 85 with acute or convalescent COVID-19. Each CDR3 is given without its conserved first and last residue. Each record gives: clone size, V gene, J gene, CDR3 protein. Clone size is given for some rows only: seen once, a few or many times, or a class if the clone is expanded.

>NA|TRBV7-3|TRBJ1-2
ASRRDRASNYGYT
>NA|TRBV6-5|TRBJ1-2
ASKSGGFIGYT
>NA|TRBV5-1|TRBJ1-2
ASSPLTGNGYT
>few|TRBV5-1|TRBJ1-6
ASRDRSSYNSPLH
>NA|TRBV21-1|TRBJ2-5
ASSPSRRSSQKTQY
>NA|TRBV29-1|TRBJ2-1
SVEGQATEQF
>NA|TRBV5-4|TRBJ2-2
ASSPRQGGFGGELF
>NA|TRBV6-5|TRBJ1-6
ASSQTGGDSPLH
>NA|TRBV6-1|TRBJ2-3
ASSERARGADTQY
>NA|TRBV18|TRBJ2-7
ASSQDWGHGYEQY
>few|TRBV5-1|TRBJ2-1
ASSLGWTSINWQF
>NA|TRBV5-8|TRBJ1-2
ASSLTGEGT
>NA|TRBV11-1|TRBJ1-4
ASSHRGGGEKLF
>NA|TRBV19|TRBJ2-6
ASNSNGQEFSSGANVLT
>NA|TRBV11-2|TRBJ2-2
ASSQMTGKGTGELF
>NA|TRBV7-6|TRBJ1-1
ASSGGQRNTEAF
>NA|TRBV3-1/TRBV3-2|TRBJ2-1
ASSQGGGGAYNEQF
>NA|TRBV19|TRBJ2-5
ASSNRGRETQY
>NA|TRBV18|TRBJ1-6
ASSPQTGRGSPLH
>NA|TRBV6-5|TRBJ1-1
ASRYTGGTEAF
>NA|TRBV7-9|TRBJ1-2
ASSPRPRDSLVVYGYT
>once|TRBV18|TRBJ1-1
ASSPVTGNTEAF
>few|TRBV2|TRBJ2-2
ASSEGASRAGELF
>NA|TRBV6-6|TRBJ2-2
ASSYTPGTGELF
>few|TRBV7-3|TRBJ1-5
ASSLGRAEPQH
>NA|TRBV6-1|TRBJ2-3
ASSEAPAARDTQY
>NA|TRBV2|TRBJ1-1
ASSDSGQGNTEAF
>NA|TRBV6-5|TRBJ1-1
ASRSPGTMDTEAF
>NA|TRBV5-1|TRBJ2-5
ASSLARNRGRGETQY
>NA|TRBV6-5|TRBJ1-2
ASSYSPNYGYT
>NA|TRBV27|TRBJ2-3
ASRRADTQY
>once|TRBV7-2|TRBJ1-1
ASSPRLNTEAF
>NA|TRBV5-4|TRBJ2-2
ASSLDREFTGELF
>NA|TRBV15|TRBJ1-3
ATSRSGSSGNTIY
>NA|TRBV5-1|TRBJ2-3
ASSNRGDTQY
>few|TRBV30|TRBJ1-5
AWSGGQSNQPQH
>NA|TRBV13|TRBJ1-2
ASSLLQLGQGGYT
>few|TRBV6-6|TRBJ1-6
ASSPPRQGTSNNSPLH
>NA|TRBV30|TRBJ1-1
AWEGGPATEAF
>once|TRBV7-9|TRBJ1-1
ASSLVGGSRAAF
>NA|TRBV19|TRBJ1-5
ASSIEKGALSQPQH
>NA|TRBV29-1|TRBJ1-2
SVVGGDGYT
>NA|TRBV11-2|TRBJ1-1
ASSFIEGTEAF
>NA|TRBV7-3|TRBJ2-3
ASSPGASSTDTQY
>NA|TRBV6-5|TRBJ1-1
ASSYRGQGYFEAF
>NA|TRBV7-3|TRBJ2-3
ASSLRWAGSTDTQY
>many|TRBV2|TRBJ1-1
ASSEERGYTEAF
>NA|TRBV10-3|TRBJ1-2
AINQSPGQGWDGYT
>NA|TRBV5-1|TRBJ2-1
ASSLRQTSSYNEQF
>few|TRBV6-2/TRBV6-3|TRBJ1-5
ASSPRGSRNSNQPQH
>NA|TRBV29-1|TRBJ2-4
SVEGDSQNIQY
>NA|TRBV5-6|TRBJ1-2
ASSRGGGANYGYT
>once|TRBV7-3|TRBJ2-5
ASSLYGTEGGETQY